Listed here are 6 T cell receptor beta chains from one sample, sequenced in a study of T-cell reconstitution after alpha-beta-depleted transplantation in children. Unique molecular identifiers were incorporated during preparation of the TCRbeta library. TCRdb called the PCR reads again in MiXCR, with one record for every CDR3 protein. The repertoire consists of 380,000 or so distinct CDR3 sequences, with about 14% occurring once and the leading ten covering about 3.9%. Here the sequenced sample was PBMCs, taken from the stem cell graft. The receptors were gathered from a human donor who donated a stem cell graft to a child with Fanconi anemia.

This clonotype was seen a handful of times. This chain joins TRBV12-3 or TRBV12-4 and TRBJ1-5, with no clear D. CDR3 size: 15 residues. Deletions cut 1 base from V and 10 bases from J, with 17 bases between. In DNA form, the CDR3 reads TGTGCCAGCAGTTTAGGAAGTCCCCAAGAAGGACCCCAGCATTTT. Translating it yields CASSLGSPQEGPQHF.

This clonotype was detected only once. The chain recombines TRBV6-5 with TRBJ2-1, with D perhaps being TRBD1 or TRBD2 (5 bases each). The V gene lost 2 bases and the J gene lost 7 bases, with 18 bases spanning the gap. The CDR3 sequence is 16 residues long. Germline assignment: CDR1 MNHEY and CDR2 SVGAGI. CDR3 coding DNA: TGTGCCAGCAGTTACACAAGTCGGGGCGTGTGGAATGAGCAGTTCTTC. This gives the protein CASSYTSRGVWNEQFF.

This clonotype has a handful of counts. The rearrangement links TRBV5-1 to TRBJ1-1; the D is unclear. The germline V and J ends were trimmed by 5 bases and 3 bases, with 11 bases remaining between them. There are 13 residues in the CDR3. The germline V gene has CDR1 SGHRS and CDR2 YFSETQ. In nucleotides, the CDR3 is TGCGCCAGCAGATTTGCGGAGGACACTGAAGCTTTCTTT. As protein: CASRFAEDTEAFF. Complete variable domain (other parts from reference TRBV5-1 and TRBJ1-1): KAGVTQTPRYLIKTRGQQVTLSCSPISGHRSVSWYQQTPGQGLQFLFEYFSETQRNKGNFPGRFSGRQFSNSRSEMNVSTLELGDSALYLCASRFAEDTEAFFGQGTRLTVV.

This clonotype showed up many times. The chain joins TRBV7-9 to TRBJ1-4, with 7 bases that match TRBD1. The junction had 7 bases not matched to a gene; V was cut back by 4 bases and J by 5 bases. CDR1 is SEHNR, CDR2 FQNEAQ, per germline (reference sequence). This CDR3 comprises 15 residues. The DNA for the CDR3 is TGTGCCAGCAGCTCTCCGGGACAGATGAATGAAAAACTGTTTTTT. It is translated as CASSSPGQMNEKLFF.

This clonotype was found many times. The rearrangement uses TRBV10-3 and TRBJ1-4; D not certain. CDR1 is ENHRY, CDR2 SYGVKD, per germline. The CDR3 sequence is 13 residues long. The ends were cut back, 7 bases at V and 5 bases at J, with 11 bases in the middle. The CDR3 DNA is TGTGCCATCACAAGCGGCTTGAATGAAAAACTGTTTTTT. This translates into CAITSGLNEKLFF.

This clonotype was seen a handful of times. CDR3 bases: TGCGCCAGCAGCCAAGGAATGGCAGGGTGGAACACTGAAGCTTTCTTT. This gives the protein CASSQGMAGWNTEAFF. V gene TRBV4-3 combines with J gene TRBJ1-1; TRBD1 is a possible D gene (5 bases). The CDR3 loop spans 16 amino acids. V lost 1 base and J lost 1, with 13 bases in between. Germline CDR1 reads LGHNA; CDR2 reads YSLEER.